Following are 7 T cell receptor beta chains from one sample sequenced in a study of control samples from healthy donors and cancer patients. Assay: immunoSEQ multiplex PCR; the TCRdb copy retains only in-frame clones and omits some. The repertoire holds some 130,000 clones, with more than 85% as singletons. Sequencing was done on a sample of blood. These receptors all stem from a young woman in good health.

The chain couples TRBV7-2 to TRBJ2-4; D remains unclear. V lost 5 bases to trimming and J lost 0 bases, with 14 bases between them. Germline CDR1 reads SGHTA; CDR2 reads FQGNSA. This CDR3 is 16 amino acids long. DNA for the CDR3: TGTGCCAGCAGCCTTGGACCCCCCATAGCCAAAAACATTCAGTACTTC. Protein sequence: CASSLGPPIAKNIQYF.

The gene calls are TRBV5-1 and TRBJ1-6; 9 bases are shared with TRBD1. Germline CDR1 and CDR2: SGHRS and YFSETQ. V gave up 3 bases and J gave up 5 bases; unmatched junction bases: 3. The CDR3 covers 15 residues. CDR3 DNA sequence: TGCGCCAGCAGCTGGGACAGGGAGGATAATTCACCCCTCCACTTT. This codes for CASSWDREDNSPLHF.

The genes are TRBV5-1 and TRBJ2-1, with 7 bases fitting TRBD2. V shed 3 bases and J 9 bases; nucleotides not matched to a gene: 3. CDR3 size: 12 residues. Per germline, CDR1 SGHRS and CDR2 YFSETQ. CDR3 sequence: CASSWTSSEQFF. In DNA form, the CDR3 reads TGCGCCAGCAGCTGGACTAGTTCTGAGCAGTTCTTC.

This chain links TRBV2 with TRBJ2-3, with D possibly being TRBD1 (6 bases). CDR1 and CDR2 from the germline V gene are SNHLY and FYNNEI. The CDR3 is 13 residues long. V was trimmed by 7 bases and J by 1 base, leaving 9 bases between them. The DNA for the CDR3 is TGTGCCAGCATTGGGGGCGGCACAGATACGCAGTATTTT. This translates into CASIGGGTDTQYF.

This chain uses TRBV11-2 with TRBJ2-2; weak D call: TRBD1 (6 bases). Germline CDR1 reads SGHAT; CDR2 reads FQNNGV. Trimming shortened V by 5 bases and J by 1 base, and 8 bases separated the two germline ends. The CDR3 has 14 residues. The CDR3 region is CASSPGQNTGELFF. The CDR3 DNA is TGTGCCAGCAGCCCGGGACAGAACACCGGGGAGCTGTTTTTT.

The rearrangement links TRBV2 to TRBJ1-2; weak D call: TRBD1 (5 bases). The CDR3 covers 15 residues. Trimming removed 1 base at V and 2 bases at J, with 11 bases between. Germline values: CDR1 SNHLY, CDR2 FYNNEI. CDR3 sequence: CASSEVKGRNYGYTF. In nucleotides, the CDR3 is TGTGCCAGCAGTGAAGTGAAGGGGAGGAACTATGGCTACACCTTC.

The CDR3, as DNA: TGCAGCGTTGTTAGCGGGACCGTACGACGAGCAGATACGCAGTATTTT. Protein sequence: CSVVSGTVRRADTQYF. V usage is TRBV29-1 and J usage is TRBJ2-3, with 8 bases matching TRBD2. Germline CDR1 reads SQVTM; CDR2 reads ANQGSEA. The CDR3 length is 16 residues. V was clipped by 4 bases and J by 4 bases; unmatched bases: 13.